This T cell receptor beta chain was sequenced for a study of shared clonotypes between healthy human individuals. The overall study: CD4 naive cells filled three plates per donor, CD4 memory three, CD8 naive two and CD8 memory one.

The method was immunoSEQ multiplex PCR; TCRdb's version includes in-frame clones alone and lacks a portion of them. The sample carries over 850,000 clones, 75% to 85% recorded once. Trimming cost V 3 bases and J 2 bases, with 23 bases left between them. The CDR3 covers 18 residues. Germline-derived CDR1 and CDR2 are KGHSH and LQKENI. This receptor was obtained from a man younger than 35 in good health. Some clones in this sample may be carry-over from other donors' samples. The genes are TRBV18 and TRBJ2-7, with D possibly TRBD2 on 6 matching bases. Specimen: memory CD4+ T cells from PBMCs. Subset meaning: CD45RA-negative fraction. CDR3 in DNA: TGTGCCAGCTCACCCGGCTGGGGTTATAGCGGAGCAGCCTACGAGCAGTACTTC. Its translation: CASSPGWGYSGAAYEQYF.